The TCR beta chain described here comes from a study of blood T cell repertoires in COVID-19. As for the study in general: Both acute and convalescent COVID-19 samples were obtained from the United States, Italy and Spain. Nucleic acid was either cDNA or gDNA, and it came from T cells, B-cell-depleted T cells, or PBMCs.

Methods used by the authors: Nucleated cell number was recorded as an estimate derived from reference gene primer amplification. Clones were sequenced by immunoSEQ multiplex PCR, and TCRdb holds only the in-frame ones, with some missing. V and J calls and clone size follow that table, whereas D and trimming were derived from the DNA. The sample carries around 200,000 clones, roughly nine tenths recorded once. V gave up 3 bases and J gave up 5 bases; unmatched junction bases: 10. The length of the CDR3 is 16 residues. Per the germline V gene, CDR1 is SGHTA and CDR2 is FQGNSA. This sequence was found in a man between 70 and 80 years old with active or convalescent COVID-19. Sequenced sample: peripheral blood. The chain recombines TRBV7-2 with TRBJ1-1, with 9 bases matching TRBD1. This chain's CDR3 is CASSFRGQGRGTEAFF. For the CDR3, the DNA is TGTGCCAGCAGCTTTCGGGGACAGGGTCGGGGGACTGAAGCTTTCTTT.